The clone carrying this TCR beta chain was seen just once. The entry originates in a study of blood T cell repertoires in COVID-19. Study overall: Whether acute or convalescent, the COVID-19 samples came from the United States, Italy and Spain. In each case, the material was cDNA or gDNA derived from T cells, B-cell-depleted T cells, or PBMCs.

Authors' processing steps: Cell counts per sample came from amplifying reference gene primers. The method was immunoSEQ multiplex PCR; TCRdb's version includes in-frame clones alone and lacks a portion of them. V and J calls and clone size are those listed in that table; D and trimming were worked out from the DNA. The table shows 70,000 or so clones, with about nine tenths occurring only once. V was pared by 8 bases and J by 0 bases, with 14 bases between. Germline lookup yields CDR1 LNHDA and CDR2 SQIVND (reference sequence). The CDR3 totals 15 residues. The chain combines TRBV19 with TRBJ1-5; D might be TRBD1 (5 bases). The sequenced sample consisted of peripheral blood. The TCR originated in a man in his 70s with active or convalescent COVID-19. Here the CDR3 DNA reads TGTGCCAGTCAAGAACAGGTTAATAGCAATCAGCCCCAGCATTTT. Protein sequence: CASQEQVNSNQPQHF.